What follows are 21 T cell receptor beta chains derived from one specimen sequenced in a study of long-term antiretroviral therapy in people with HIV. Researchers report immunoSEQ v3.0 was run at survey level. Some clones are missing from TCRdb's copy, which holds only in-frame ones; the method was immunoSEQ multiplex PCR. The table records about 34,000 clones, about 85% of them present only once. This specimen was unsorted PBMCs, taken 1.9 years after starting antiretroviral therapy. The receptor source for this set is a man between 18 and 29 years old with HIV.

The rearrangement links TRBV5-6 to TRBJ1-5; 7 nucleotides align to TRBD1. V shed 0 bases and J 7 bases; nucleotides not matched to a gene: 7. The CDR3 has 15 amino acids. The germline V gene has CDR1 SGHDT and CDR2 YYEEEE. CDR3 coding DNA: TGTGCCAGCAGCTTGGGTGACAGGGTGGGGCAGCCCCAGCATTTT. This codes for CASSLGDRVGQPQHF. The variable domain in full, completed from reference TRBV5-6 and TRBJ1-5, reads DAGVTQSPTHLIKTRGQQVTLRCSPKSGHDTVSWYQQALGQGPQFIFQYYEEEERQRGNFPDRFSGHQFPNYSSELNVNALLLGDSALYLCASSLGDRVGQPQHFGDGTRLSIL.

This clone was observed a few times. The chain couples TRBV7-9 to TRBJ1-2; a possible D gene is TRBD1 (5 bases). Trimming removed 5 bases at V and 4 bases at J, with 17 bases between. Germline V gene lookup returns CDR1 SEHNR and CDR2 FQNEAQ (reference sequence). The CDR3 extends over 15 amino acids. The CDR3 sequence is CASSSTGLGVYGYTF. CDR3 DNA sequence: TGTGCCAGCAGCAGTACAGGCCTCGGTGTCTATGGCTACACCTTC.

The chain uses TRBV9 and TRBJ1-1; D unclear. V was cut by 0 bases and J by 3 bases, with 6 bases left in between. Germline V gives CDR1 SGDLS, CDR2 YYNGEE. This CDR3 spans 13 amino acids. CDR3 loop: CASSVGRDTEAFF. CDR3 nucleotide sequence: TGTGCCAGCAGCGTAGGCCGAGACACTGAAGCTTTCTTT.

This chain joins TRBV10-2 and TRBJ1-2; D remains unclear. The germline V and J ends were trimmed by 5 bases and 1 base, with 8 bases remaining between them. Germline V lookup: CDR1 WSHSY, CDR2 SAAADI. This CDR3 has 13 amino acids. In DNA, the CDR3 is TGCGCCAGCAGTCCCCAGGATAACTATGGCTACACCTTC. This codes for CASSPQDNYGYTF.

The chain combines TRBV14 with TRBJ2-5; D is unresolved. Germline V lookup: CDR1 SGHDN, CDR2 FVKESK. This CDR3 has 13 amino acids. V was shortened by 7 bases and J by 1 base, with 10 bases between the two germline ends. The CDR3 region has the DNA TGTGCCAGCAATGTATTCTTCCAAGAGACCCAGTACTTC. Translating gives CASNVFFQETQYF.

The rearrangement links TRBV15 to TRBJ1-2, with D possibly TRBD1 on 5 matching bases. Looked up from germline, CDR1 is LNHNV and CDR2 is YYDKDF (reference sequence). V was cut by 4 bases and J by 6 bases, with 24 bases left in between. The CDR3 length is 17 residues. The CDR3 region has the DNA TGTGCCACCAGCACCGCCCCGGTATGGGGGTATCAGGATGGCTACACCTTC. This encodes CATSTAPVWGYQDGYTF.

This clone was seen a handful of times. An end of the junction does not agree with germline; a read error may underlie this. This chain connects TRBV5-6 to TRBJ1-2; D perhaps matches TRBD1 (6 bases). Germline V gene lookup returns CDR1 SGHDT and CDR2 YYEEEE. The CDR3 contains 13 residues. DNA of the CDR3: TGTGCCAGCAGACTATCGGGACAAATTTTTCCGGACTTC. As protein: CASRLSGQIFPDF.

V usage is TRBV28 and J usage is TRBJ2-7, with 7 bases identical to TRBD1. Losses at the gene ends were 10 bases for V and 0 bases for J; bases not matched to a gene: 9. Germline lookup yields CDR1 MDHEN and CDR2 SYDVKM. The CDR3 extends over 14 amino acids. CDR3 bases: TGTGCCACTTTAGGGGGCGCCCACTCCTACGAGCAGTACTTC. This translates into CATLGGAHSYEQYF.

The gene calls are TRBV5-1 and TRBJ2-1; D remains ambiguous. The CDR3 length is 13 residues. V gave up 0 bases and J gave up 6 bases, with 7 bases separating them. CDR1 and CDR2 from the germline V gene are SGHRS and YFSETQ. CDR3 DNA sequence: TGCGCCAGCAGCTTGGGCCCCCCCAATGAGCAGTTCTTC. Protein: CASSLGPPNEQFF.

The gene calls are TRBV29-1 and TRBJ2-1, with D possibly matching TRBD2 (5 bases). Germline assignment: CDR1 SQVTM and CDR2 ANQGSEA. The V end was cut by 4 bases, the J end by 6 bases, with 19 bases between. CDR3 length: 15 amino acids. CDR3 residues: CSVGSGWGMGNEQFF. Here the CDR3 DNA reads TGCAGCGTTGGGTCGGGATGGGGAATGGGCAATGAGCAGTTCTTC.

V usage is TRBV10-3 and J usage is TRBJ2-1, with 9 bases fitting TRBD2. V was clipped by 10 bases and J by 4 bases; unmatched bases: 5. CDR1 is ENHRY, CDR2 SYGVKD, per germline. The CDR3 runs to 13 residues. CDR3 nucleotides: TGTGCCACGGCGGGGGGGCCGTACAATGAGCAGTTCTTC. Its translation: CATAGGPYNEQFF.

The V call is TRBV28, the J call TRBJ1-6, with D perhaps TRBD1 (5 bases). V was trimmed by 6 bases and J by 14 bases, leaving 17 bases between them. The germline V gene has CDR1 MDHEN and CDR2 SYDVKM. This CDR3 is built from 13 residues. The CDR3, as DNA: TGTGCCAGCAGCGACAATATACAGGTAGCCCTCCACTTT. Residues: CASSDNIQVALHF.

The chain links TRBV7-3 to TRBJ1-2; 7 positions agree with TRBD1. This CDR3 spans 12 amino acids. The V gene's germline CDR1 is SGHTA and CDR2 FQGTGA. V lost 6 bases to trimming and J lost 6 bases; unmatched junction nucleotides: 4. The CDR3 protein is CASRLDRDGYTF. DNA for the CDR3: TGTGCCAGCAGACTCGACAGGGATGGCTACACCTTC.

The chain uses TRBV7-3 and TRBJ2-1, with D possibly TRBD1 on 6 matching bases. The CDR3 contains 13 residues. The V gene's germline CDR1 is SGHTA and CDR2 FQGTGA. Trimming left V 3 bases short and J 8 bases short, with 11 bases between. CDR3 loop: CASSFTEGDEQFF. The CDR3 nucleotides are TGTGCCAGCAGCTTCACCGAGGGGGATGAGCAGTTCTTC.

This rearrangement joins TRBV6-5 to TRBJ2-5; 8 bases fit TRBD2. V shed 0 bases, J shed 2 bases, and the junction held 2 bases outside the gene matches. Germline loops: CDR1 MNHEY, CDR2 SVGAGI. This CDR3 has 15 amino acids. The CDR3 DNA follows: TGTGCCAGCAGTTACTCGGGGACTAGTCAAGAGACCCAGTACTTC. This translates into CASSYSGTSQETQYF.

The V call is TRBV11-3, the J call TRBJ2-5; possibly TRBD2 for D (5 bases). The CDR3 runs 13 residues. CDR1 and CDR2 from the germline V gene are SGHNT and YENEEA. Trimming took off 3 bases at V and 5 bases at J, with 10 bases between the two ends. The DNA for the CDR3 is TGTGCCAGCAGCTTGTCTAGCTCTGAGACCCAGTACTTC. It encodes CASSLSSSETQYF.

The chain uses TRBV10-3 and TRBJ2-7; no reliable D call. The CDR3 contains 12 residues. The V end was cut by 3 bases, the J end by 2 bases, with 5 bases between. The germline V gene encodes CDR1 ENHRY and CDR2 SYGVKD. DNA for the CDR3: TGTGCCATCAGTGAAGAACCCTACGAGCAGTACTTC. Protein sequence: CAISEEPYEQYF.

The chain combines TRBV11-2 with TRBJ2-1, with 7 bases that match TRBD2. Germline CDR1 is SGHAT and CDR2 is FQNNGV. The CDR3 spans 14 residues. Trimming cost V 2 bases and J 5 bases; bases outside gene matches: 3. The CDR3 loop reads CASSLSGGNNEQFF. The CDR3 bases are TGTGCCAGCAGCTTATCGGGGGGTAACAATGAGCAGTTCTTC. Looking up the rest from reference TRBV11-2 and TRBJ2-1 gives the full variable domain: EAGVAQSPRYKIIEKRQSVAFWCNPISGHATLYWYQQILGQGPKLLIQFQNNGVVDDSQLPKDRFSAERLKGVDSTLKIQPAKLEDSAVYLCASSLSGGNNEQFFGPGTRLTVL.

The chain uses TRBV7-9 and TRBJ1-2; 8 nucleotides agree with TRBD1. The germline gives CDR1 SEHNR, CDR2 FQNEAQ (reference sequence). The trim removed 5 bases at V and 11 bases at J, leaving 7 bases unmatched. This CDR3 has 12 amino acids. CDR3 bases: TGTGCCAGCAGCCGGGACAGGAAGGGATACACCTTC. Its protein is CASSRDRKGYTF.

V and J are TRBV28 and TRBJ1-6, with a tentative D call TRBD1 (5 bases). Germline V CDR1 and CDR2: MDHEN, SYDVKM. This CDR3 comprises 13 residues. V lost 3 bases and J lost 11, with 11 bases in between. DNA for the CDR3: TGTGCCAGCAGTTTCGTGGGGGAGACACCCCTCCACTTT. It specifies CASSFVGETPLHF.

The gene calls are TRBV28 and TRBJ2-3; 10 nucleotides agree with TRBD1. The CDR3 totals 16 residues. The germline V gene encodes CDR1 MDHEN and CDR2 SYDVKM. Trimming cost V 3 bases and J 4 bases; bases outside gene matches: 7. The CDR3 spells CASSFGQGVRADTQYF. The CDR3 DNA reads TGTGCCAGCAGTTTCGGACAGGGGGTGAGGGCAGATACGCAGTATTTT.